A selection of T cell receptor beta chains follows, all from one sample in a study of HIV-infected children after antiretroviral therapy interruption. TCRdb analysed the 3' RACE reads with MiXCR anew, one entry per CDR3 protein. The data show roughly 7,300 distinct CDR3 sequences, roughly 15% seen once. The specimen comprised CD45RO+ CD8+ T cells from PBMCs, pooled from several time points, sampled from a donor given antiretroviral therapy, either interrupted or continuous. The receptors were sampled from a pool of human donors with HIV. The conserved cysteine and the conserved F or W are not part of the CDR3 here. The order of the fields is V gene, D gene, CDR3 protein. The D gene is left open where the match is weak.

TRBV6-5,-,ASSPGTSIY
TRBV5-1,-,ASSPGSGGGNQPQH
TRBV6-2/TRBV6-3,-,ASSRGAWNNQPQH
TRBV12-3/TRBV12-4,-,ASSSSGQNNEQF
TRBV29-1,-,SVEDPRAQETQY
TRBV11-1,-,ASSLQGVLGNYVLT
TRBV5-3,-,ARSPGAGRDNQPQH
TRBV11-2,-,ASSLVSGPSYEQY
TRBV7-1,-,ASTRATSSYEQY
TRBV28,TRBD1,ASSFGQGAFEAF
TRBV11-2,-,ASSLGASSGQPQH
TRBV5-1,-,ASSFITGSNNEQF
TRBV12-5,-,ASGLGGKTEAF
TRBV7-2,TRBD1,ASSRDRGYEQY
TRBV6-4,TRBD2,ASSRTSGSTDTQY
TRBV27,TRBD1,ASRGTGFGSYNEQF
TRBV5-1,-,ASRNHRVHTEAF
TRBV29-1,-,SVEAHEGMNTEAF
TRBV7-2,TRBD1,ASSLGQGNEKLF
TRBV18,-,ASSPRGRGTEAF
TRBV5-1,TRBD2,ASSSPGGRSTDTQY
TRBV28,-,ASSQGISYEQY
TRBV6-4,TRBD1,ASSEGGSGYNEQF